The rows below give T cell receptor beta chains drawn from one sample of a study of T cell responses to AZD1222 COVID-19 vaccine. The method was immunoSEQ multiplex PCR; TCRdb's version includes in-frame clones alone and lacks a portion of them. The sample contains 90,000 to 100,000 clones, roughly 87% of which appear only once. This material consisted of peripheral blood, taken on day 0 of AZD1222 vaccination. Receptors were obtained from an adult in good health. Both conserved end residues are part of each CDR3. Fields, in order: clone size, J gene, D gene, V gene, CDR3 protein, CDR3 DNA. A D gene is named only where the DNA matches it firmly. The size of a clone is reported for some rows only, either as once, few or many, or as a class for expanded clones.

clone_size: NA
j_call: TRBJ2-7
d_call: TRBD1
v_call: TRBV7-6
cdr3_aa: CASSPWTGYYEQYF
cdr3_nt: TGTGCCAGCAGCCCATGGACAGGGTACTACGAGCAGTACTTC

clone_size: NA
j_call: TRBJ1-1
d_call: TRBD1
v_call: TRBV18
cdr3_aa: CASSPTGQGVQGTEAFF
cdr3_nt: TGTGCCAGCTCACCCACAGGACAGGGGGTCCAAGGCACTGAAGCTTTCTTT

clone_size: NA
j_call: TRBJ1-4
d_call: NA
v_call: TRBV25-1
cdr3_aa: CASSDGDTRNEKLFF
cdr3_nt: TGTGCCAGCAGTGACGGGGACACGCGTAATGAAAAACTGTTTTTT

clone_size: NA
j_call: TRBJ1-3
d_call: NA
v_call: TRBV7-2
cdr3_aa: CASSQQGMYGNTIYF
cdr3_nt: TGTGCCAGCAGCCAGCAGGGGATGTATGGAAACACCATATATTTT

clone_size: NA
j_call: TRBJ2-7
d_call: TRBD1
v_call: TRBV7-8
cdr3_aa: CASSFGTGGVNEQYF
cdr3_nt: TGTGCCAGCAGCTTTGGTACAGGGGGAGTGAACGAGCAGTACTTC

clone_size: NA
j_call: TRBJ1-4
d_call: NA
v_call: TRBV7-2
cdr3_aa: CASSLATPRDATNEKLFF
cdr3_nt: TGTGCCAGCAGCTTAGCGACACCCAGAGATGCAACTAATGAAAAACTGTTTTTT

clone_size: NA
j_call: TRBJ1-5
d_call: NA
v_call: TRBV6-2/TRBV6-3
cdr3_aa: CASSYSSSGAQPQHF
cdr3_nt: TGTGCCAGCAGTTACTCGTCATCGGGGGCCCAGCCCCAGCATTTT

clone_size: NA
j_call: TRBJ1-6
d_call: NA
v_call: TRBV27
cdr3_aa: CASRGAGNHSPLHF
cdr3_nt: TGTGCCAGCAGGGGGGCAGGGAATCATTCACCCCTCCACTTT

clone_size: NA
j_call: TRBJ2-1
d_call: NA
v_call: TRBV11-2
cdr3_aa: CASSLDWLAKVEGEQFF
cdr3_nt: TGTGCCAGCAGCTTAGATTGGCTAGCCAAGGTAGAGGGTGAGCAGTTCTTC

clone_size: NA
j_call: TRBJ1-5
d_call: NA
v_call: TRBV27
cdr3_aa: CASSPQGSGQPQHF
cdr3_nt: TGTGCCAGCAGTCCTCAGGGAAGCGGTCAGCCCCAGCATTTT

clone_size: few
j_call: TRBJ1-1
d_call: NA
v_call: TRBV7-2
cdr3_aa: CASSPSFGNTEAFF
cdr3_nt: TGTGCCAGCAGCCCCTCTTTCGGGAACACTGAAGCTTTCTTT

clone_size: NA
j_call: TRBJ2-3
d_call: NA
v_call: TRBV7-9
cdr3_aa: CASSLQSSGTDTQYF
cdr3_nt: TGTGCCAGCAGCTTACAGTCTAGCGGCACAGATACGCAGTATTTT